This TCR beta chain comes out of a study of T cell repertoires in aging, cancer and after chemotherapy. Findings and caveats of the study: Across the chemotherapy interval, each cancer cohort showed higher median generation probability, suggesting thymic rebound.

Amplification of TCR beta used genomic DNA extracted from peripheral blood. Trimming cost V 9 bases and J 6 bases; bases outside gene matches: 3. This CDR3 is 13 amino acids long. Germline V gene data show CDR1 as KGHDR and CDR2 as SFDVKD. Rearranged V-D-J TRB sequences were amplified with a mixed TRB-A/B primer pool. Using its own MiXCR run on the multiplex PCR reads, TCRdb lists one record per CDR3 protein. Among several thousand distinct CDR3 sequences listed, 30% were seen once. This clonotype was recorded a few times. The antigen remains undetermined. Specimen: blood. The chain links TRBV24-1 to TRBJ2-3; 12 nucleotides line up with TRBD1. The source is a human donor with a blood cancer. The CDR3 sequence: CATGTGGLDTQYF. For the CDR3, the DNA is TGTGCCACCGGGACAGGGGGCTTGGATACGCAGTATTTT.